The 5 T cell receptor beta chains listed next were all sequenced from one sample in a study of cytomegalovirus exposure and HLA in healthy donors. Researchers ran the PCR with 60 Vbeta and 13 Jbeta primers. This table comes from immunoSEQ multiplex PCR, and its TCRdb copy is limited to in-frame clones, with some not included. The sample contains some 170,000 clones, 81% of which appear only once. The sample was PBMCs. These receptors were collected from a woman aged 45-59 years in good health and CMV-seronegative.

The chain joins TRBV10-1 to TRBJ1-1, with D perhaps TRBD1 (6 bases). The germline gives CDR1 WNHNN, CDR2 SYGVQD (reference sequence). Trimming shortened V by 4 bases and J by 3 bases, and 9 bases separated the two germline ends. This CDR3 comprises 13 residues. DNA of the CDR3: TGCGCCAGCAGTGGGAACAGGGACACTGAAGCTTTCTTT. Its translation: CASSGNRDTEAFF.

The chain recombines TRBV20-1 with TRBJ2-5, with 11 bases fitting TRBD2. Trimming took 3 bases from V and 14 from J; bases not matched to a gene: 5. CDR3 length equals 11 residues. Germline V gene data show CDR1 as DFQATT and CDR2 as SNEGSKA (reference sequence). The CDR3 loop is CSASLGLAVYF. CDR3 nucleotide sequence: TGCAGTGCTAGTTTGGGACTAGCGGTTTACTTC.

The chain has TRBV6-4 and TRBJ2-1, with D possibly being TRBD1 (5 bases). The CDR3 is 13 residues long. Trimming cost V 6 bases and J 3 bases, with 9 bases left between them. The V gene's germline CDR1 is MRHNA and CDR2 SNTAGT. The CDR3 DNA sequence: TGTGCCAGCAGCCTGACAGACTACAATGAGCAGTTCTTC. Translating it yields CASSLTDYNEQFF.

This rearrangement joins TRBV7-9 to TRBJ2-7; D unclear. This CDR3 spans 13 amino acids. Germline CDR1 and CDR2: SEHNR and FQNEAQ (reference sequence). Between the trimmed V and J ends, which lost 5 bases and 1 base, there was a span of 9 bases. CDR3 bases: TGTGCCAGCAGCCGACTTGGATCCTACGAGCAGTACTTC. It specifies CASSRLGSYEQYF.

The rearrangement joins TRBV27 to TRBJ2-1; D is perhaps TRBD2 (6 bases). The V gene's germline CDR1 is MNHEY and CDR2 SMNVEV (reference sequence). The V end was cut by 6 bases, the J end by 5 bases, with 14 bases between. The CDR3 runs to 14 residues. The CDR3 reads CASRLIAENNEQFF. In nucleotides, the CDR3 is TGTGCCAGCAGGCTCATAGCGGAAAACAATGAGCAGTTCTTC.